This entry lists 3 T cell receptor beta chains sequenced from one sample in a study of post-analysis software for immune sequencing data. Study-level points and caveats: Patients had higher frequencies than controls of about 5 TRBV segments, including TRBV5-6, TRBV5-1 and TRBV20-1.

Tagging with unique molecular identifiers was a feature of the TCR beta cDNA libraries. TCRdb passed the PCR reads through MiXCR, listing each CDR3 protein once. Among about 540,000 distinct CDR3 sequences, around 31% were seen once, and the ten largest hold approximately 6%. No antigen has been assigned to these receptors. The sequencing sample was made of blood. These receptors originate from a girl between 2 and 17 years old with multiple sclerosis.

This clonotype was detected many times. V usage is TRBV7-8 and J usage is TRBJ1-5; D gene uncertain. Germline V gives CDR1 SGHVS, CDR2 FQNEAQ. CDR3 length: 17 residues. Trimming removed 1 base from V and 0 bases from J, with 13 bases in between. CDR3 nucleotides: TGTGCCAGCAGCTTAGTGGCCAGAACTTATAGCAATCAGCCCCAGCATTTT. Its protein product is CASSLVARTYSNQPQHF.

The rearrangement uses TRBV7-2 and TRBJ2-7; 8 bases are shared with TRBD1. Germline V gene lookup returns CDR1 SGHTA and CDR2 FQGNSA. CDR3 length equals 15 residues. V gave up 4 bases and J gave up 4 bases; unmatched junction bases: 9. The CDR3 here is CASSSFRTGIYEQYF. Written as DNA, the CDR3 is TGTGCCAGCAGCTCTTTTCGGACAGGGATATACGAGCAGTACTTC.

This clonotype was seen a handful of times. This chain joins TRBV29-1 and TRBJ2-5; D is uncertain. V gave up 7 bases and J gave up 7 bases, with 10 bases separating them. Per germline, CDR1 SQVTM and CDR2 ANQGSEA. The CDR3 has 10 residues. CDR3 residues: CSAYSPTQYF. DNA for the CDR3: TGCAGCGCATATAGCCCGACCCAGTACTTC.